Each of the 3 T cell receptor beta chains below was sequenced from the same sample in a study of spatial heterogeneity in lung cancer. MiXCR, applied by TCRdb to the 5' RACE reads, yields one record per CDR3 protein. The table lists about 52,000 distinct CDR3 sequences, about 7.4% of them singletons. Time point: blood at routine non-recurrence follow-up after resection. No cell sorting; template was whole RNA from tumor, lung tissue or PBMC. The sequencing here drew on PBMCs, taken at follow-up. These receptors originate from a female donor with early-stage non-small cell lung cancer.

This clonotype was detected many times. V gene TRBV7-2 combines with J gene TRBJ1-4, with D possibly TRBD1 on 5 matching bases. Trimming removed 2 bases from V and 6 bases from J, with 7 bases in between. Germline V gene lookup returns CDR1 SGHTA and CDR2 FQGNSA. CDR3 length equals 13 residues. The CDR3 DNA follows: TGTGCCAGCAGCTTAATGGGGCATGAAAAACTGTTTTTT. Translated: CASSLMGHEKLFF.

This clonotype was seen at least ten times. The J gene is TRBJ2-6, the V gene TRBV4-3, with D perhaps given as TRBD1 or TRBD2 (5 bases each). Looked up from germline, CDR1 is LGHNA and CDR2 is YSLEER. The V gene lost 0 bases and the J gene lost 13 bases, with 10 bases spanning the gap. There are 13 residues in the CDR3. CDR3: CASSQDRGGVLTF. DNA for the CDR3: TGCGCCAGCAGCCAAGATCGGGGCGGGGTCCTGACTTTC.

This clonotype occurred many times. The chain has TRBV29-1 and TRBJ2-2, with D unresolved. The CDR3 covers 17 residues. V lost 4 bases, J lost 0 bases, and 18 bases lay in between. Germline V lookup: CDR1 SQVTM, CDR2 ANQGSEA. The CDR3 region has the DNA TGCAGCGTTGCAAGTCGGTATTCATCTTCGAACACCGGGGAGCTGTTTTTT. Its translation: CSVASRYSSSNTGELFF.